Listed below are T cell receptor beta chains from one sample, sequenced in a study of blood T cell repertoires in COVID-19. Method: immunoSEQ multiplex PCR; TCRdb's copy keeps in-frame clones and lacks some. Counted here are about 87,000 clones, around 90% occurring once; the ten biggest clones make up 4% to 5.5%. Sequenced input: peripheral blood. The receptors shown here come from a man aged 40-50 years with acute or convalescent COVID-19. Each CDR3 is given with its conserved first and last residue.

CDR3	J	length	V
CASSQDKETTDTQYF	TRBJ2-3	15	TRBV4-1
CASSLAGTGAGNTIYF	TRBJ1-3	16	TRBV7-9
CASSFGASGRNYAASYNEQFF	TRBJ2-1	21	TRBV12-1
CASSPREAGNTIYF	TRBJ1-3	14	TRBV6-5
CATSLPGQGHTGELFF	TRBJ2-2	16	TRBV15
CAWSSTLSPVNGYTF	TRBJ1-2	15	TRBV30
CASSQTGRGQNTEAFF	TRBJ1-1	16	TRBV7-9
CASSPTSGVGYEQFF	TRBJ2-1	15	TRBV4-1
CASSQRTGPGNTIYF	TRBJ1-3	15	TRBV14
CASSQVRGNQPQHF	TRBJ1-5	14	TRBV4-2
CASSLGVGGQAYGYTF	TRBJ1-2	16	TRBV27
CASSYSQRFNTIYF	TRBJ1-3	14	TRBV6-6
CASSPNSGGRNTIYF	TRBJ1-3	15	TRBV7-2
CSADRGLGYTF	TRBJ1-2	11	TRBV29-1
CATIGQGFFGTEAFF	TRBJ1-1	15	TRBV19
CASNPRTGYYGYTF	TRBJ1-2	14	TRBV6-5
CASSRQSQSGPPQTQYF	TRBJ2-5	17	TRBV4-2
CAWSGQGSDEKLFF	TRBJ1-4	14	TRBV30
CASSPVRARETQYF	TRBJ2-5	14	TRBV10-1
CSVATDTNTGELFF	TRBJ2-2	14	TRBV29-1
CASSLGLAPGELFF	TRBJ2-2	14	TRBV5-6
CASSLDSSYEQYF	TRBJ2-7	13	TRBV28
CSGGLRSRNEQFF	TRBJ2-1	13	TRBV29-1
CASSPQGSASSYEQYF	TRBJ2-7	16	TRBV9
CASSSSGRAGAETQYF	TRBJ2-5	16	TRBV5-1
CASTYTGRGYEKLFF	TRBJ1-4	15	TRBV11-2
CASSLARLAGEPGELFF	TRBJ2-2	17	TRBV7-2
CASSSDRGRTDTQYF	TRBJ2-3	15	TRBV5-1
CASSAQGVRYTF	TRBJ1-2	12	TRBV25-1
CASSQAPVFSGANVLTF	TRBJ2-6	17	TRBV4-3
CASGLVGGSNRPYEQYF	TRBJ2-7	17	TRBV12-5
CASSHPAPGTESYEQYF	TRBJ2-7	17	TRBV3-1/TRBV3-2
CASSPVALGGLYEQYF	TRBJ2-7	16	TRBV19
CASSFLGGSGNTIYF	TRBJ1-3	15	TRBV6-5
CTSSQGIPSGLNTGELFF	TRBJ2-2	18	TRBV1
CASSANLRDGYTF	TRBJ1-2	13	TRBV2
CASSLAKPGQSNYGYTF	TRBJ1-2	17	TRBV5-4
CASSLGIQIYNEQFF	TRBJ2-1	15	TRBV5-1
CASSQNTEAFF	TRBJ1-1	11	TRBV2
CASRREVGNTEAFF	TRBJ1-1	14	TRBV6-5
CAISESHRKTEAFF	TRBJ1-1	14	TRBV10-3
CSVGQNNEQFF	TRBJ2-1	11	TRBV29-1
CASSTGQGRTDTQYF	TRBJ2-3	15	TRBV11-3
CASSGRDRGTYNEQFF	TRBJ2-1	16	TRBV6-1
CASSLGTGREKLFF	TRBJ1-4	14	TRBV5-1
CASRSSGGTDTQYF	TRBJ2-3	14	TRBV5-1
CASSTLLGHTYEQYF	TRBJ2-7	15	TRBV19
CASSVRGRGNYGYTF	TRBJ1-2	15	TRBV27
CAWLRSTNEKLFF	TRBJ1-4	13	TRBV30
CASSDVSGETQYF	TRBJ2-5	13	TRBV2
CASSRDRADYNSPLHF	TRBJ1-6	16	TRBV18
CASSRDRGREQYF	TRBJ2-7	13	TRBV19
CASSPPGGGQPQHF	TRBJ1-5	14	TRBV6-2/TRBV6-3
CASSPSGTSGSYTQYF	TRBJ2-3	16	TRBV2
CASSLDRDYEQYF	TRBJ2-7	13	TRBV11-1